This T cell receptor beta chain was recorded in a study of cytomegalovirus exposure and HLA in healthy donors. Broader study findings: Versus the roughly 670-donor mean, an Asian-associated ancestry cluster reportedly showed fewer N-insertions in a later analysis. In a later analysis, HLA-associated TCR beta chains were more clonally expanded than equally common others.

CDR3 length: 16 residues. The germline V gene has CDR1 SNHLY and CDR2 FYNNEI. Primers for the PCR totalled 60 Vbeta and 13 Jbeta. Assay: immunoSEQ multiplex PCR; the TCRdb copy retains only in-frame clones and omits some. The data hold 80,000 to 100,000 clones, with roughly 80% observed a single time. Of note for this clone: Antigen: not known. The junction departs from germline at one end; a sequencing error may be responsible.

Sequenced sample: PBMCs. The source is a man aged 50-60 years in good health and CMV-seropositive. This chain joins TRBV2 and TRBJ1-5, with D possibly matching TRBD1 (6 bases). The CDR3 region has the DNA TGTGCCAGCACCATGACAGGCGCCTGGTCCAATCAGCCCCAGAATTTT. Its translation: CASTMTGAWSNQPQNF.